This TCR beta chain is from a study of T cells in tumors after PD-1 blockade. Per germline, CDR1 LGHDT and CDR2 YNNKEL (reference sequence). The V gene end was trimmed by 3 bases and the J gene end by 4 bases; junction bases not matched to a gene: 10. The CDR3 length is 16 residues. This table comes from immunoSEQ multiplex PCR, and its TCRdb copy is limited to in-frame clones, with some not included. The sample shows several thousand clones, 55% to 65% of them seen only once. This clone has only one observation. Source: tumor tissue, taken after anti-PD-1 treatment. The receptor comes from a human donor with basal cell carcinoma. The chain uses TRBV3-1 (or the pseudogene TRBV3-2) and TRBJ1-2, with TRBD1 matching over 8 bases. For the CDR3, the DNA is TGTGCCAGCAGCCAGAAGACCGGACAGGGCGGCTATGGCTACACCTTC. Translated: CASSQKTGQGGYGYTF.